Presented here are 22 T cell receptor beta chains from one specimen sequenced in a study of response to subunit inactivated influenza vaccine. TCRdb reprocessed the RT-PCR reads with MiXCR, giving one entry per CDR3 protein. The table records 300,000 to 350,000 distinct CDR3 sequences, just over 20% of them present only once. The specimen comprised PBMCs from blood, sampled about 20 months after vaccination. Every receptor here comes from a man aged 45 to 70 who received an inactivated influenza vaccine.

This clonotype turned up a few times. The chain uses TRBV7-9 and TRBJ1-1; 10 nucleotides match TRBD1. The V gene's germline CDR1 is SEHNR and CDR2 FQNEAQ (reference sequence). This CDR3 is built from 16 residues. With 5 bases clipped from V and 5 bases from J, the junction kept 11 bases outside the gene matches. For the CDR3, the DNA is TGTGCCAGCAGCGCCCGGACAGGACAGGGGGTTACTGAAGCTTTCTTT. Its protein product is CASSARTGQGVTEAFF.

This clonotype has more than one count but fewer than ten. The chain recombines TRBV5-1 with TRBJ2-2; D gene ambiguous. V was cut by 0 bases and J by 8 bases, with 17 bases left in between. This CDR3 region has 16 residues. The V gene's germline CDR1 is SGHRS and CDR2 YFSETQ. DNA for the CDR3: TGCGCCAGCAGCTTGGCGGTCAGAACCATCGCTGGGGAGCTGTTTTTT. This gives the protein CASSLAVRTIAGELFF.

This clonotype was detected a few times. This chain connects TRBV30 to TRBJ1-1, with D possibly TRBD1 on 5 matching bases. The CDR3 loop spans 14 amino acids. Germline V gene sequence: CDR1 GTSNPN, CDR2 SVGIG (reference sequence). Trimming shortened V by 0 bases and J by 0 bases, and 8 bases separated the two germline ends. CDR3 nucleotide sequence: TGTGCCTGGAGTGTCAAGGGGTTGAACACTGAAGCTTTCTTT. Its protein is CAWSVKGLNTEAFF.

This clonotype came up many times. CDR3 amino acids: CASSFKETQYF. In DNA form, the CDR3 reads TGTGCCAGCAGTTTTAAAGAGACCCAGTACTTC. The chain employs TRBV27 and TRBJ2-5, with D unclear. The V end was cut by 3 bases, the J end by 3 bases, with 2 bases between. The CDR3 totals 11 residues. Germline V lookup: CDR1 MNHEY, CDR2 SMNVEV (reference sequence).

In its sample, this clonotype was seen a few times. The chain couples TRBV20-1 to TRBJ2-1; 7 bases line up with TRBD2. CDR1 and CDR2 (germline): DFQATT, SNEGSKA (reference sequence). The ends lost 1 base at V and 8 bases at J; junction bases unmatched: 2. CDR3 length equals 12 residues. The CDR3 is CSARGLAHEQFF. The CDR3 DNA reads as TGCAGTGCTAGAGGACTAGCTCATGAGCAGTTCTTC.

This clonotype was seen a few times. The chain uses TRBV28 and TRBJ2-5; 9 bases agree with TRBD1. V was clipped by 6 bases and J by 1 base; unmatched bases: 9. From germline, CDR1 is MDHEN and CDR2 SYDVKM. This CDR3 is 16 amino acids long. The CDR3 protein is CASSQTGTGFQETQYF. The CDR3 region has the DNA TGTGCCAGCAGCCAAACCGGGACAGGGTTCCAAGAGACCCAGTACTTC.

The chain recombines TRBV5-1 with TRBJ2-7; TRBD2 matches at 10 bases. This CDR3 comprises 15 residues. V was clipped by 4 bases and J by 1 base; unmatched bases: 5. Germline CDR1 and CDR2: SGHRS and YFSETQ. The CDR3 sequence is CASSTSGIRSYEQYF. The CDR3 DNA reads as TGCGCCAGCAGCACTAGCGGGATAAGGTCCTACGAGCAGTACTTC.

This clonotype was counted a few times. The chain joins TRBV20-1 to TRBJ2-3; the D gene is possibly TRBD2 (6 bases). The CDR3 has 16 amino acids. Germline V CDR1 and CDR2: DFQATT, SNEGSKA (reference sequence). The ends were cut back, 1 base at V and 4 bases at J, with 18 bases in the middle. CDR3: CSARAPALARADTQYF. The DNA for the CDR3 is TGCAGTGCTAGAGCCCCTGCCCTAGCGAGAGCAGATACGCAGTATTTT.

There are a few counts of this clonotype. CDR3 loop: CAISEGTSSSSTDTQYF. As DNA, the CDR3 is TGTGCCATCAGTGAGGGGACTAGCAGCTCTAGCACAGATACGCAGTATTTT. This chain connects TRBV10-3 to TRBJ2-3; 9 nucleotides line up with TRBD2. The CDR3 contains 17 residues. CDR1 is ENHRY and CDR2 is SYGVKD in the germline V gene. Germline trimming cut 2 bases from V and 0 bases from J; bases unmatched to any gene: 6.

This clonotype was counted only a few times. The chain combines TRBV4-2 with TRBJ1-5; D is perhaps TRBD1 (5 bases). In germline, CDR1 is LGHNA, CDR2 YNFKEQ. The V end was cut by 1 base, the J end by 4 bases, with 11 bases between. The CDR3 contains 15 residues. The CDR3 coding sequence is TGTGCCAGCAGCCAAGCCCGGGACGAAAATCAGCCCCAGCATTTT. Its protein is CASSQARDENQPQHF.

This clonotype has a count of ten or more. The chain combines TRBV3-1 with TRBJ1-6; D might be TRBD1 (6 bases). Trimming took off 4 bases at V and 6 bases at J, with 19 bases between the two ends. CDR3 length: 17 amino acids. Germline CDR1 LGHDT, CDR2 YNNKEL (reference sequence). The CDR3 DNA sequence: TGTGCCAGCAGCCGAGGAGCGGGGGCCCCTCTTAATTCACCCCTCCACTTT. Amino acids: CASSRGAGAPLNSPLHF.

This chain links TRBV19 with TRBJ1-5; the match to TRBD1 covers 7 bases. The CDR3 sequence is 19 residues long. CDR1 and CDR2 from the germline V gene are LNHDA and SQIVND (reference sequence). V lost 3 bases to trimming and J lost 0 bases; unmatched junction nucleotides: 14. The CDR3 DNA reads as TGTGCCAGTAGTATGAGGCGGACAGGCCGCTTGCTTAGCAATCAGCCCCAGCATTTT. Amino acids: CASSMRRTGRLLSNQPQHF.

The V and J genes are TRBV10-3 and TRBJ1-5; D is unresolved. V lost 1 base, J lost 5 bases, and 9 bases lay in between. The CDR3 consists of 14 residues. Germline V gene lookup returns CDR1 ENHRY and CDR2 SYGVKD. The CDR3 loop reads CAISEFGQDQPQHF. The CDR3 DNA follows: TGTGCCATCAGTGAGTTCGGGCAGGATCAGCCCCAGCATTTT.

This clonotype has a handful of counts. This CDR3 is CAISEATAYNEQFF. In DNA form, the CDR3 reads TGTGCCATCAGTGAAGCGACAGCCTACAATGAGCAGTTCTTC. The chain employs TRBV10-3 and TRBJ2-1; TRBD1 is a possible D gene (5 bases). Germline V lookup: CDR1 ENHRY, CDR2 SYGVKD. Trimming stripped 3 bases from V and 2 bases from J, with 8 bases between. The CDR3 is made up of 14 amino acids.

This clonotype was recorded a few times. The CDR3 reads CSVEAGGETQYF. CDR3 sequence (DNA): TGCAGCGTTGAAGCAGGGGGAGAGACCCAGTACTTC. The chain uses TRBV29-1 and TRBJ2-5; 7 bases are shared with TRBD1. The CDR3 is 12 residues long. Losses at the gene ends were 1 base for V and 4 bases for J; bases not matched to a gene: 0. The V gene's germline CDR1 is SQVTM and CDR2 ANQGSEA.

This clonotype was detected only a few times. The CDR3 nucleotides are TGTGCCAGCAGTGACACGAGAGACTCACCCCTCCACTTT. Its translation: CASSDTRDSPLHF. The V and J genes are TRBV6-4 and TRBJ1-6; D call uncertain. Trimming left V 2 bases short and J 10 bases short, with 9 bases between. Germline CDR1 MRHNA, CDR2 SNTAGT. The CDR3 runs 13 residues.

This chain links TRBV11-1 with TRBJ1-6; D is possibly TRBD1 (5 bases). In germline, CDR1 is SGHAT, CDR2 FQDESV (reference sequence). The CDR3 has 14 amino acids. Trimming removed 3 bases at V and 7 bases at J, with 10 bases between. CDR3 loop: CASSFLRTNSPLHF. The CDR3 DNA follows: TGTGCCAGCAGCTTTCTCAGGACAAATTCACCCCTCCACTTT. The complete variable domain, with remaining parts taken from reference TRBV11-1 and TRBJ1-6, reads EAEVAQSPRYKITEKSQAVAFWCDPISGHATLYWYRQILGQGPELLVQFQDESVVDDSQLPKDRFSAERLKGVDSTLKIQPAELGDSAMYLCASSFLRTNSPLHFGNGTRLTVT.

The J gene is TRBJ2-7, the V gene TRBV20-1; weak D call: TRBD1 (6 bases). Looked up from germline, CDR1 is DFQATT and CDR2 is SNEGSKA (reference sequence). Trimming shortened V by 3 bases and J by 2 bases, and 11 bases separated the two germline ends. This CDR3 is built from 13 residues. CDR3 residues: CSASITGPYEQYF. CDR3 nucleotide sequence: TGCAGTGCTAGTATTACAGGGCCCTACGAGCAGTACTTC.

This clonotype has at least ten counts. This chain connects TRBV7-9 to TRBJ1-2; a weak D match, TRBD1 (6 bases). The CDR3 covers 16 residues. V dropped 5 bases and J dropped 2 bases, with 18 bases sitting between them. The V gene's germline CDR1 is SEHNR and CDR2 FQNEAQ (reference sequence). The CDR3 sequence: CASSPSGGLPNYGYTF. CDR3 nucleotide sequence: TGTGCCAGCAGCCCATCCGGGGGCCTACCAAACTATGGCTACACCTTC. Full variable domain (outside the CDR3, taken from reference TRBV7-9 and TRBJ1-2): DTGVSQNPRHKITKRGQNVTFRCDPISEHNRLYWYRQTLGQGPEFLTYFQNEAQLEKSRLLSDRFSAERPKGSFSTLEIQRTEQGDSAMYLCASSPSGGLPNYGYTFGSGTRLTVV.

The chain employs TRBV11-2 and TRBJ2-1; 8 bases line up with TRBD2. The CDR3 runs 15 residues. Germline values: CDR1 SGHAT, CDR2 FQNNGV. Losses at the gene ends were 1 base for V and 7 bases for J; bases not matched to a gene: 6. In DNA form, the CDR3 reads TGTGCCAGCAGCTTAGCCGGGGGGGTCGGAAATGAGCAGTTCTTC. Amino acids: CASSLAGGVGNEQFF.

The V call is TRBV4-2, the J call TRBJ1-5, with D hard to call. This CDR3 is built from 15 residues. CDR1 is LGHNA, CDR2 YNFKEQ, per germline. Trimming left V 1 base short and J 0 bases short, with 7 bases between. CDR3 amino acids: CASSQGLASNQPQHF. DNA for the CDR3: TGTGCCAGCAGCCAAGGTCTCGCTAGCAATCAGCCCCAGCATTTT.

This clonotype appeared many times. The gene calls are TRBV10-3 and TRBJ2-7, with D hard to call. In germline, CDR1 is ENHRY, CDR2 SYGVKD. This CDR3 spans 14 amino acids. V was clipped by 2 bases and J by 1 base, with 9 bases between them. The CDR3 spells CAISERSRSYEQYF. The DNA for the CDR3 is TGTGCCATCAGTGAGCGAAGCAGATCCTACGAGCAGTACTTC.